This T cell receptor (beta chain) appears in the sequencing data of a study of T cells in Graves' hyperthyroidism and ophthalmopathy. Study-level findings and limits: Prediction of ophthalmopathy progression came a median approximately 7 months pre-onset. Most expanded thyroid clonotypes above 0.001 recurred in blood.

V was trimmed by 3 bases and J by 4 bases, leaving 10 bases between them. This CDR3 contains 14 residues. Germline lookup yields CDR1 MDHEN and CDR2 SYDVKM. Individuals with ophthalmopathy presented a Clinical Activity Score of at least 3, a NOSPECS grade of at least 4 and a duration under 3 months. PBMCs were sourced from less than 12 ml fresh peripheral blood. Researchers amplified the TCR beta CDR3 regions from RNA transcripts. The HTBI set primed first-round TCR CDR3 RT-PCR. TCRdb reprocessed the multiplex PCR reads via MiXCR and lists one record per CDR3 protein. The data show about 530,000 distinct CDR3 sequences, over 15% seen once. In this sample, this clonotype turned up many times. Its antigen is not identified.

This receptor was obtained from a woman younger than 35 with Graves' ophthalmopathy. What was sequenced was blood. V usage is TRBV28 and J usage is TRBJ1-3; D not certain. CDR3 in amino acids: CASSFGGTGNTIYF. CDR3 coding DNA: TGTGCCAGCAGTTTCGGTGGAACAGGAAACACCATATATTTT.